The rows below give T cell receptor beta chains drawn from one sample of a study of cytotoxic CD8 clonotypes in ibrutinib-treated CLL. The data were produced by immunoSEQ multiplex PCR, yet TCRdb's version contains in-frame clones alone and is incomplete. The sample yields a few hundred thousand clones, 80% seen once. The source material was PBMCs, sampled before ibrutinib treatment. The source is a human donor with chronic lymphocytic leukemia. Both conserved end residues are part of each CDR3. A D gene is named only where the DNA matches it firmly. Some rows have no size entry. The others give once, few or many, or a class for an expanded clone.

V: TRBV7-8; D: NA; J: TRBJ2-2; size: NA; CDR3: CASSFYNTGELFF; DNA: TGTGCCAGCAGCTTTTACAACACCGGGGAGCTGTTTTTT
V: TRBV7-9; D: NA; J: TRBJ1-2; size: many; CDR3: CASSSTVNYGYTF; DNA: TGTGCCAGCAGCTCCACTGTTAACTATGGCTACACCTTC
V: TRBV14; D: TRBD1; J: TRBJ2-7; size: NA; CDR3: CASSPGTGGYEQYF; DNA: TGTGCCAGCAGCCCCGGGACAGGGGGCTACGAGCAGTACTTC
V: TRBV2; D: TRBD2; J: TRBJ2-3; size: few; CDR3: CASSLGLAGLDTQYF; DNA: TGTGCCAGCAGTTTGGGACTAGCGGGATTGGATACGCAGTATTTT
V: TRBV7-8; D: TRBD2; J: TRBJ2-1; size: NA; CDR3: CASSPGLAGYNEQFF; DNA: TGTGCCAGCAGCCCCGGACTAGCCGGGTACAATGAGCAGTTCTTC
V: TRBV2; D: TRBD2; J: TRBJ2-7; size: NA; CDR3: CASSEALQSSGRYEQYF; DNA: TGTGCCAGCAGTGAAGCGCTTCAGTCTAGCGGGAGGTACGAGCAGTACTTC
V: TRBV5-1; D: TRBD2; J: TRBJ2-7; size: NA; CDR3: CASSPRLAEPYEQYF; DNA: TGCGCCAGCAGCCCGAGACTAGCTGAGCCCTACGAGCAGTACTTC
V: TRBV5-1; D: NA; J: TRBJ1-5; size: NA; CDR3: CASSLGQPNQPQHF; DNA: TGCGCCAGCAGCTTGGGACAGCCCAATCAGCCCCAGCATTTT
V: TRBV4-1; D: NA; J: TRBJ2-7; size: NA; CDR3: CASSQRDISYEQYF; DNA: TGCGCCAGCAGCCAAAGGGACATTTCCTACGAGCAGTACTTC
V: TRBV29-1; D: NA; J: TRBJ2-2; size: NA; CDR3: CSVQRGERDSTGELFF; DNA: TGCAGCGTTCAAAGGGGTGAGCGGGACAGCACCGGGGAGCTGTTTTTT
V: TRBV6-4; D: TRBD2; J: TRBJ2-1; size: NA; CDR3: CASSEGLADPGREQFF; DNA: TGTGCCAGCAGTGAGGGACTAGCGGACCCAGGCCGGGAGCAGTTCTTC
V: TRBV4-2; D: NA; J: TRBJ1-1; size: NA; CDR3: CASSQVLYTEAFF; DNA: TGTGCCAGCAGCCAGGTCTTATACACTGAAGCTTTCTTT
V: TRBV10-3; D: NA; J: TRBJ1-5; size: NA; CDR3: CAISESGRQNQPQHF; DNA: TGTGCCATCAGTGAGTCTGGACGGCAGAATCAGCCCCAGCATTTT
V: TRBV29-1; D: TRBD1; J: TRBJ2-7; size: NA; CDR3: CSVGDRGYEQYF; DNA: TGCAGCGTGGGGGACAGGGGTTACGAGCAGTACTTC
V: TRBV29-1; D: NA; J: TRBJ1-2; size: few; CDR3: CSVEDPQETGHYGYTF; DNA: TGCAGCGTTGAAGATCCCCAGGAAACAGGGCACTATGGCTACACCTTC
V: TRBV6-6; D: TRBD1; J: TRBJ2-1; size: NA; CDR3: CASSPGTGEANEQFF; DNA: TGTGCCAGCAGCCCAGGGACAGGGGAAGCCAATGAGCAGTTCTTC
V: TRBV27; D: NA; J: TRBJ2-1; size: NA; CDR3: CASSPLGGPYNEQFF; DNA: TGTGCCAGCAGTCCCTTGGGGGGGCCCTACAATGAGCAGTTCTTC
V: TRBV11-2; D: NA; J: TRBJ2-7; size: NA; CDR3: CASSSLTETYEQYF; DNA: TGTGCCAGCAGCTCGTTGACAGAGACCTACGAGCAGTACTTC
V: TRBV7-2; D: NA; J: TRBJ2-7; size: NA; CDR3: CASSLVVVASYEQYF; DNA: TGTGCCAGCAGCTTAGTCGTAGTAGCTTCCTACGAGCAGTACTTC
V: TRBV7-9; D: NA; J: TRBJ2-3; size: NA; CDR3: CASSVSGGTDTQYF; DNA: TGTGCCAGCAGCGTTAGCGGCGGCACAGATACGCAGTATTTT
V: TRBV2; D: NA; J: TRBJ1-4; size: NA; CDR3: CASTFGSTNEKLFF; DNA: TGTGCCAGCACGTTCGGGTCGACGAATGAAAAACTGTTTTTT
V: TRBV19; D: TRBD1; J: TRBJ1-2; size: NA; CDR3: CASSGTAPYGYTF; DNA: TGTGCCAGTAGCGGGACAGCTCCCTATGGCTACACCTTC
V: TRBV28; D: TRBD2; J: TRBJ2-7; size: NA; CDR3: CASSLWTSGDEQYF; DNA: TGTGCCAGCAGTTTATGGACTAGCGGGGACGAGCAGTACTTC
V: TRBV11-2; D: TRBD2; J: TRBJ2-7; size: NA; CDR3: CASSFLAVSTNYEQYF; DNA: TGTGCCAGCAGCTTCCTAGCGGTCTCCACCAACTACGAGCAGTACTTC
V: TRBV27; D: NA; J: TRBJ2-1; size: NA; CDR3: CASSLRGNNEQFF; DNA: TGTGCCAGCAGTTTAAGGGGAAATAATGAGCAGTTCTTC
V: TRBV29-1; D: TRBD1; J: TRBJ1-1; size: NA; CDR3: CSGAPTGATEAFF; DNA: TGCAGCGGCGCCCCCACAGGGGCCACTGAAGCTTTCTTT
V: TRBV21-1; D: NA; J: TRBJ1-3; size: NA; CDR3: CASSKQVCGTGGNTIYF; DNA: TGTGCCAGCAGCAAACAAGTTTGCGGGACAGGGGGAAACACCATATATTTT
V: TRBV13; D: TRBD2; J: TRBJ2-1; size: NA; CDR3: CASGNGGGPGNEQFF; DNA: TGTGCCAGCGGAAACGGGGGAGGGCCAGGAAATGAGCAGTTCTTC
V: TRBV9; D: NA; J: TRBJ2-2; size: few; CDR3: CASSGPAGELFF; DNA: TGTGCCAGCAGCGGCCCCGCCGGGGAGCTGTTTTTT
V: TRBV5-1; D: TRBD1; J: TRBJ2-1; size: NA; CDR3: CASSPAGGQEHNEQFF; DNA: TGCGCCAGCAGCCCGGCTGGAGGACAGGAGCACAATGAGCAGTTCTTC
V: TRBV29-1; D: TRBD2; J: TRBJ2-7; size: NA; CDR3: CSVGLAGGREQYF; DNA: TGCAGCGTTGGGCTAGCGGGAGGGCGCGAGCAGTACTTC
V: TRBV7-7; D: TRBD1; J: TRBJ2-7; size: NA; CDR3: CASSLGTGDPEQYF; DNA: TGTGCTAGCAGCCTCGGGACAGGGGACCCCGAGCAGTACTTC
V: TRBV9; D: NA; J: TRBJ2-2; size: NA; CDR3: CASKVGGNTGELFF; DNA: TGTGCCAGCAAGGTGGGCGGGAACACCGGGGAGCTGTTTTTT
V: TRBV19; D: TRBD1; J: TRBJ1-1; size: once; CDR3: CASSMASRGHTEAFF; DNA: TGTGCCAGTAGTATGGCATCAAGGGGGCACACTGAAGCTTTCTTT
V: TRBV28; D: NA; J: TRBJ2-4; size: once; CDR3: CASSTGWGGAKNIQYF; DNA: TGTGCCAGCAGTACAGGGTGGGGCGGGGCCAAAAACATTCAGTACTTC
V: TRBV30; D: TRBD1; J: TRBJ2-2; size: NA; CDR3: CAGIAKTGRTLNTGELFF; DNA: TGTGCCGGGATAGCAAAGACAGGGAGAACCTTGAACACCGGGGAGCTGTTTTTT
V: TRBV2; D: TRBD2; J: TRBJ2-2; size: once; CDR3: CASSEGLAGNTGELFF; DNA: TGTGCCAGCAGTGAAGGTCTAGCGGGTAACACCGGGGAGCTGTTTTTT
V: TRBV7-8; D: TRBD1; J: TRBJ2-4; size: NA; CDR3: CASSTGQGEAKNIQYF; DNA: TGTGCCAGCAGCACCGGACAGGGGGAGGCCAAAAACATTCAGTACTTC
V: TRBV7-9; D: NA; J: TRBJ2-7; size: once; CDR3: CASSLIRWTNLFNYEQYF; DNA: TGTGCCAGCAGCTTAATCCGATGGACCAACCTTTTTAACTACGAGCAGTACTTC
V: TRBV7-8; D: NA; J: TRBJ2-3; size: NA; CDR3: CASSLTRAPYGDTQYF; DNA: TGTGCCAGCAGCTTGACTAGAGCGCCATATGGCGATACGCAGTATTTT
V: TRBV11-2; D: TRBD2; J: TRBJ2-1; size: NA; CDR3: CASSLRTSFPEQFF; DNA: TGTGCCAGCAGCTTAAGGACTAGCTTTCCTGAGCAGTTCTTC
V: TRBV19; D: NA; J: TRBJ1-3; size: NA; CDR3: CASTWGRLLSGNTIYF; DNA: TGTGCCAGTACTTGGGGGAGGCTTCTCTCTGGAAACACCATATATTTT
V: TRBV5-1; D: NA; J: TRBJ1-1; size: NA; CDR3: CASSLGVGFTEAFF; DNA: TGCGCCAGCAGCTTGGGGGTTGGATTCACTGAAGCTTTCTTT
V: TRBV4-2; D: NA; J: TRBJ1-5; size: NA; CDR3: CASSRVQSNQPQHF; DNA: TGTGCCAGCAGTCGTGTCCAGTCCAATCAGCCCCAGCATTTT
V: TRBV4-3; D: TRBD1; J: TRBJ2-7; size: once; CDR3: CASSPKDRGREQYF; DNA: TGCGCCAGCAGCCCAAAGGACAGGGGGAGAGAGCAGTACTTC
V: TRBV9; D: TRBD2; J: TRBJ2-1; size: NA; CDR3: CASSVTSGRVYNEQFF; DNA: TGTGCCAGCAGCGTAACTAGCGGGAGGGTATACAATGAGCAGTTCTTC
V: TRBV6-5; D: TRBD1; J: TRBJ2-5; size: NA; CDR3: CASSYSAGGSGETQYF; DNA: TGTGCCAGCAGTTACTCGGCAGGGGGCTCTGGAGAGACCCAGTACTTC
V: TRBV6-5; D: TRBD1; J: TRBJ1-1; size: NA; CDR3: CASSYSDRAKTEAFF; DNA: TGTGCCAGCAGTTACAGTGACAGGGCTAAGACTGAAGCTTTCTTT
V: TRBV27; D: NA; J: TRBJ2-6; size: NA; CDR3: CASSHRTDLLPGANVLTF; DNA: TGTGCCAGCAGTCACCGGACAGATCTCCTCCCTGGGGCCAACGTCCTGACTTTC
V: TRBV5-1; D: NA; J: TRBJ1-3; size: NA; CDR3: CASSLGSPFSGNTIYF; DNA: TGCGCCAGCAGCTTGGGCAGTCCTTTCTCTGGAAACACCATATATTTT
V: TRBV9; D: NA; J: TRBJ1-1; size: NA; CDR3: CASSVAPPNTEAFF; DNA: TGTGCCAGCAGCGTAGCTCCCCCGAACACTGAAGCTTTCTTT
V: TRBV29-1; D: NA; J: TRBJ2-1; size: NA; CDR3: CSVKPSASNEQFF; DNA: TGCAGCGTTAAGCCTAGCGCCTCGAATGAGCAGTTCTTC
V: TRBV29-1; D: NA; J: TRBJ1-1; size: NA; CDR3: CSVGLMNTEAFF; DNA: TGCAGCGTTGGACTCATGAACACTGAAGCTTTCTTT
V: TRBV7-9; D: NA; J: TRBJ2-7; size: once; CDR3: CASSPQEYEQYF; DNA: TGTGCCAGCAGCCCGCAAGAGTACGAGCAGTACTTC
V: TRBV18; D: NA; J: TRBJ1-1; size: NA; CDR3: CASSQGLGDTEAFF; DNA: TGTGCCAGCTCACAGGGGTTGGGGGACACTGAAGCTTTCTTT
V: TRBV4-1; D: NA; J: TRBJ2-5; size: NA; CDR3: CASSRGPRETQYF; DNA: TGCGCCAGCAGCCGGGGCCCCCGGGAGACCCAGTACTTC
V: TRBV7-9; D: NA; J: TRBJ2-7; size: NA; CDR3: CASSLEHLGINGYEQYF; DNA: TGTGCCAGCAGCTTAGAACATTTGGGGATCAACGGCTACGAGCAGTACTTC